The clone carrying this T cell receptor (beta chain) is medium-sized. The V gene's germline CDR1 is MNHEY and CDR2 SMNVEV (reference sequence). The CDR3 extends over 18 amino acids. The V and J ends lost 5 bases and 3 bases, in that order; junction bases with no gene match: 11. Here immunoSEQ multiplex PCR was the method, and the copy in TCRdb shows in-frame clones only, minus some. The sample shows 29,000 or so clones, approximately 90% of them seen only once. The data were taken from a study of T cell changes during pregnancy in multiple sclerosis. Here the sequenced sample was CD8+ T cells from peripheral blood mononuclear cells, taken after pregnancy. The source of this sequence is a female donor with multiple sclerosis, enrolled in a pregnancy study. The chain couples TRBV27 to TRBJ2-2, with 11 positions matching TRBD2. The chain's CDR3 is CASSPRLAGWVDTGELFF. In nucleotides, the CDR3 is TGTGCCAGCAGTCCCCGACTAGCGGGATGGGTCGACACCGGGGAGCTGTTTTTT.